Below, one T cell receptor (beta chain) is given with its context. Per the original data handling: Using reference gene primer amplification, nucleated cell counts were estimated. Data came from immunoSEQ multiplex PCR; TCRdb stores just in-frame clones and leaves some out. That table is the source of V, J and clone size, and D and trimming were worked out from the DNA. The data hold approximately 360,000 clones, with nearly 90% observed a single time. The data originate from a study of blood T cell repertoires in COVID-19. Across the study: The United States, Italy and Spain provided the acute and convalescent COVID-19 samples.

Trimming removed 4 bases from V and 1 base from J, with 11 bases in between. CDR3 size: 15 residues. Looked up from germline, CDR1 is SGHNT and CDR2 is YENEEA. What was sequenced was peripheral blood. The source of this sequence is a man aged 18 to 29 with active or convalescent COVID-19. This chain uses TRBV11-3 with TRBJ2-4; D not resolved. The CDR3 DNA is TGTGCCAGCAGCTCGCGCTATCGGGCCAAAAACATTCAGTACTTC. Its translation: CASSSRYRAKNIQYF. The full variable domain, with the rest looked up from reference TRBV11-3 and TRBJ2-4, is EAGVVQSPRYKIIEKKQPVAFWCNPISGHNTLYWYLQNLGQGPELLIRYENEEAVDDSQLPKDRFSAERLKGVDSTLKIQPAELGDSAVYLCASSSRYRAKNIQYFGAGTRLSVL.